This TCR beta chain was found in a study of shared clonotypes between healthy human individuals. At the level of the study: Three plates were used per donor for CD4 naive, three for CD4 memory, two for CD8 naive and one for CD8 memory. Findings and limits, study-wide: Rarefaction demonstrated incomplete sorted-subset sequencing despite large depth.

Looked up from germline, CDR1 is LGHNA and CDR2 is YSLEER. V gave up 1 base and J gave up 5 bases; unmatched junction bases: 7. CDR3 length: 15 amino acids. About this clone: The antigen is unknown.

Authors' data handling: Filtering of immunoSEQ junctional sequences could not match full-length read filtering. The repertoire was sequenced with immunoSEQ multiplex PCR; TCRdb's copy has only in-frame clones and lacks some. The V and J calls and clone size come from that table; D and trimming were worked out from the DNA. Altogether more than 2 million clones are present, roughly 95% being singletons, with the ten largest covering 0.85% to 1.2%. Only CD45RO-negative cells positively selected for CCR7 counted as naive CD8 cells, so terminally differentiated effector memory CD45RA+ cells were excluded.

The TCR comes from a man younger than 35 in good health. The source material was naive CD8+ T cells sorted from blood. The V call is TRBV4-3, the J call TRBJ1-2; 7 bases match TRBD1. The CDR3 region has the DNA TGCGCCAGCAGCCAAGGCCGGGACAGTGTTTATGGCTACACCTTC. It is translated as CASSQGRDSVYGYTF.